This T cell receptor (beta chain) is from a study of CD8 T cells in ankylosing spondylitis. The V end lost 8 bases, the J end lost 7 bases, and 15 bases lay between the germline ends. Germline CDR1 reads LGHNA; CDR2 reads YNFKEQ. CDR3 length equals 14 residues. Points on this clonotype: Antigen: not known.

The study's findings and limits: Blood of patients with ankylosing spondylitis appeared to be characterized by a TCR beta motif of about eight highly homologous variants. Past studies reported some motif variants in reactive arthritis synovial fluid and blood. Matched ankylosing spondylitis synovial fluid reportedly showed significant enrichment of disease-linked clones.

By quantitative 5'-RACE with molecular barcodes, the TCR beta libraries were made. MiXCR was run by TCRdb on the 5' RACE reads, yielding one entry per CDR3 protein. The sample gives 700,000 to 1,000,000 distinct CDR3 sequences, 10% to 15% of which show up once; around 0.51% is in the top ten. This sequence originates from a male donor with ankylosing spondylitis. This chain uses TRBV4-2 with TRBJ1-6; no clear D gene. Sequencing used blood, either unsorted or a sorted T cell fraction (not recorded which). The CDR3 is CASGRAEPNSPLHF. Written as DNA, the CDR3 is TGTGCCAGCGGGAGGGCAGAACCGAATTCACCCCTCCACTTT.